A single sample is the source of the 26 T cell receptor beta chains below, sequenced in a study of blood T cell repertoires in COVID-19. Clones were sequenced by immunoSEQ multiplex PCR, and TCRdb holds only the in-frame ones, with some missing. Of 95,000 to 110,000 clones listed, roughly 87% were seen once; the top ten hold 2.5% to 3.5%. The sequencing input was peripheral blood. The receptors stem from a man between 45 and 60 years old in a cohort sampled during active COVID-19.

The chain joins TRBV7-3 to TRBJ2-3, with TRBD2 matching 8 bases. With V trimmed by 5 bases and J by 1 base, 5 bases remained unmatched. This CDR3 is 15 amino acids long. The V gene's germline CDR1 is SGHTA and CDR2 FQGTGA. The CDR3 is CASSPAGGGTDTQYF. The CDR3 coding sequence is TGTGCCAGCAGCCCCGCGGGGGGCGGCACAGATACGCAGTATTTT.

The chain employs TRBV23-1 and TRBJ2-3; possibly TRBD2 for D (5 bases). TRBV23-1 is an ORF, and what it does is uncertain. This CDR3 contains 18 residues. Trimming left V 0 bases short and J 1 base short, with 17 bases between. CDR3 region: CASSQSRARDRCTDTQYF. CDR3 bases: TGCGCCAGCAGTCAATCGAGGGCCCGAGACCGGTGCACAGATACGCAGTATTTT.

The CDR3 DNA sequence: TGTGCCAGCACGGTTGGGGGGGCCGGTCAGCCCCAGCATTTT. Amino acid sequence: CASTVGGAGQPQHF. The genes are TRBV6-1 and TRBJ1-5, with D possibly being TRBD1 (6 bases). V was clipped by 7 bases and J by 6 bases, with 16 bases between them. The CDR3 is 14 amino acids. Germline CDR1 MNHNS, CDR2 SASEGT.

The V and J genes are TRBV5-1 and TRBJ2-1; 12 bases are a match to TRBD2. The J segment lost 6 bases and the V segment lost 4 bases, leaving 5 bases of the junction unmatched. CDR1 SGHRS and CDR2 YFSETQ come from the germline V gene. The CDR3 has 15 amino acids. CDR3 residues: CASSPTSGGTNEQFF. The CDR3 bases are TGCGCCAGCAGCCCTACTAGCGGGGGGACCAATGAGCAGTTCTTC.

This rearrangement joins TRBV10-3 to TRBJ1-5; possible D gene TRBD1, 6 bases. Germline loops: CDR1 ENHRY, CDR2 SYGVKD. The V and J ends lost 0 bases and 0 bases respectively, with 9 bases between them. The CDR3 is made up of 16 amino acids. The CDR3 loop is CAISESGGNSNQPQHF. CDR3 bases: TGTGCCATCAGTGAGTCAGGGGGAAATAGCAATCAGCCCCAGCATTTT.

This chain joins TRBV4-2 and TRBJ1-6; maybe TRBD1 (6 bases). Germline V gene lookup returns CDR1 LGHNA and CDR2 YNFKEQ. CDR3 length: 16 residues. V dropped 3 bases and J dropped 10 bases, with 19 bases sitting between them. The CDR3 region is CASSQEPGARGSPLHF. For the CDR3, the DNA is TGTGCCAGCAGCCAGGAACCAGGGGCTAGAGGATCACCCCTCCACTTT.

The V call is TRBV7-2, the J call TRBJ2-2; TRBD1 might be the D (6 bases). The germline V gene encodes CDR1 SGHTA and CDR2 FQGNSA. This CDR3 is built from 14 residues. Trimming removed 5 bases at V and 2 bases at J, with 9 bases between. The CDR3: CASSEQGNTGELFF. CDR3 nucleotide sequence: TGTGCCAGCAGCGAACAGGGTAACACCGGGGAGCTGTTTTTT.

The V call is TRBV7-2, the J call TRBJ2-1; D not resolved. Trimming took off 5 bases at V and 7 bases at J, with 15 bases between the two ends. The CDR3 runs 14 residues. Germline V CDR1 and CDR2: SGHTA, FQGNSA. The CDR3 DNA is TGTGCCAGCAGCCAGCCTGTGGGCTTGAATGAGCAGTTCTTC. Its translation is CASSQPVGLNEQFF.

The chain is built from TRBV18 and TRBJ2-7; D possibly corresponds to TRBD1 (6 bases). The CDR3 runs 13 residues. The germline CDR1 and CDR2 sequences are KGHSH and LQKENI. The V and J ends lost 6 bases and 4 bases respectively, with 13 bases between them. CDR3 residues: CASSTGHSYEQYV. The CDR3 coding sequence is TGTGCCAGCTCTACGGGACACTCATACGAGCAGTACGTC.

The chain's CDR3 is CASSEKLRVSYEQYF. The CDR3 nucleotides read TGTGCCAGCAGCGAAAAGCTGAGGGTCTCCTACGAGCAGTACTTC. The J gene is TRBJ2-7, the V gene TRBV6-2 or TRBV6-3, with D possibly being TRBD2 (5 bases). Trimming removed 6 bases at V and 0 bases at J, with 15 bases between. The CDR3 spans 15 residues. Germline V CDR1 and CDR2: MNHEY, SVGEGT.

V gene TRBV7-6 combines with J gene TRBJ2-1; D may be TRBD1 (6 bases). The germline V and J ends were trimmed by 0 bases and 2 bases, with 8 bases remaining between them. CDR3 length equals 15 residues. In germline, CDR1 is SGHVS, CDR2 FNYEAQ. The CDR3 DNA reads as TGTGCCAGCAGCTTAGCGAAGGGGGCCTACAATGAGCAGTTCTTC. It codes for CASSLAKGAYNEQFF.

The gene calls are TRBV28 and TRBJ1-1; perhaps TRBD1 as D (6 bases). Germline CDR1 is MDHEN and CDR2 is SYDVKM. The CDR3 loop spans 14 amino acids. V lost 6 bases and J 5 bases, leaving 16 bases between the germline ends. CDR3 sequence: CASSSLLQGTEAFF. The CDR3 nucleotides read TGTGCCAGCAGCAGCCTTTTACAGGGTACTGAAGCTTTCTTT.

This chain joins TRBV2 and TRBJ2-1, with a weak D call TRBD1 (6 bases). V lost 2 bases, J lost 11 bases, and 19 bases lay in between. The length of the CDR3 is 15 residues. Germline lookup yields CDR1 SNHLY and CDR2 FYNNEI. The DNA of the CDR3 is TGTGCCAGCAGTGAACTGGACAGCTTACAATGGAAGCAGTTCTTC. Translating gives CASSELDSLQWKQFF.

The rearrangement links TRBV29-1 to TRBJ1-1; D ambiguous. The germline gives CDR1 SQVTM, CDR2 ANQGSEA. CDR3 length equals 13 residues. Trimming left V 2 bases short and J 0 bases short, with 7 bases between. The chain's CDR3 is CSVEKNMNTEAFF. The CDR3 nucleotides read TGCAGCGTTGAAAAGAACATGAACACTGAAGCTTTCTTT.

This clone was seen only a few times. The chain recombines TRBV6-2 or TRBV6-3 with TRBJ1-6; D is uncertain. Germline loops: CDR1 MNHEY, CDR2 SVGEGT. This CDR3 is built from 15 residues. The V end lost 3 bases, the J end lost 7 bases, and 13 bases lay between the germline ends. CDR3 coding DNA: TGTGCCAGCAGTTATGGAGGCCCCGTCAATTCACCCCTCCACTTT. Residues: CASSYGGPVNSPLHF.

The genes are TRBV19 and TRBJ1-1; unclear D gene. The CDR3 runs 14 residues. Per germline, CDR1 LNHDA and CDR2 SQIVND (reference sequence). V was clipped by 6 bases and J by 0 bases, with 11 bases between them. CDR3 residues: CASRPEEMNTEAFF. As DNA, the CDR3 is TGTGCCAGTAGGCCGGAGGAGATGAACACTGAAGCTTTCTTT.

This clone showed up just a few times. This chain connects TRBV4-2 to TRBJ2-1, with D possibly matching TRBD2 (6 bases). Germline V gene sequence: CDR1 LGHNA, CDR2 YNFKEQ. CDR3 size: 15 residues. The germline V and J ends were trimmed by 0 bases and 11 bases, with 17 bases remaining between them. CDR3 loop: CASSQEPERAGQQFF. DNA for the CDR3: TGTGCCAGCAGCCAAGAACCCGAACGGGCGGGACAGCAGTTCTTC.

The chain carries TRBV11-1 and TRBJ1-1; D is ambiguous. The V gene's germline CDR1 is SGHAT and CDR2 FQDESV (reference sequence). The CDR3 contains 15 residues. V was shortened by 5 bases and J by 1 base, with 14 bases between the two germline ends. DNA for the CDR3: TGTGCCAGCAGCAAAGGAACCGGGAAGAACACTGAAGCTTTCTTT. This codes for CASSKGTGKNTEAFF.

The chain employs TRBV4-1 and TRBJ1-1; possibly TRBD1 for D (5 bases). Trimming took off 0 bases at V and 0 bases at J, with 11 bases between the two ends. This CDR3 region has 16 residues. Germline CDR1 MGHRA, CDR2 YSYEKL. The CDR3: CASSQESGGMNTEAFF. The CDR3 DNA reads TGCGCCAGCAGCCAAGAATCCGGGGGAATGAACACTGAAGCTTTCTTT.

The chain links TRBV19 to TRBJ2-1; 7 nucleotides match TRBD2. The junction had 14 bases not matched to a gene; V was cut back by 6 bases and J by 9 bases. Per the germline V gene, CDR1 is LNHDA and CDR2 is SQIVND (reference sequence). The CDR3 runs 15 residues. The CDR3 spells CASSLTAGTISEQFF. DNA of the CDR3: TGTGCCAGTAGCCTAACTGCGGGGACTATCAGTGAGCAGTTCTTC.

V gene TRBV7-9 combines with J gene TRBJ2-3, with D possibly matching TRBD2 (5 bases). Trimming pared 10 bases from V and 0 bases from J, leaving 17 bases between. The length of the CDR3 is 15 residues. CDR1 SEHNR and CDR2 FQNEAQ come from the germline V gene (reference sequence). The CDR3 nucleotides read TGTGCCACCGGAAGGCCAGCGGCAAGCACAGATACGCAGTATTTT. Translated, it gives CATGRPAASTDTQYF.

In its sample, this clone was seen a few times. The J gene is TRBJ1-1, the V gene TRBV2; no clear D. Per germline, CDR1 SNHLY and CDR2 FYNNEI. Trimming left V 7 bases short and J 7 bases short, with 13 bases between. The CDR3 runs 12 residues. The CDR3 sequence: CASTSARFEAFF. In nucleotides, the CDR3 is TGTGCCAGCACATCTGCCAGGTTTGAAGCTTTCTTT.

This clone was detected only a few times. This rearrangement joins TRBV3-1 (or the pseudogene TRBV3-2) to TRBJ2-3, with TRBD1 as a possible D gene (5 bases). V lost 1 base and J lost 2, with 13 bases in between. CDR3 length: 16 amino acids. The germline V gene encodes CDR1 LGHDT and CDR2 YNNKEL (reference sequence). For the CDR3, the DNA is TGTGCCAGCAGCCAAGGACAGTCCCGTACCACAGATACGCAGTATTTT. Encoded protein: CASSQGQSRTTDTQYF.

The V gene is TRBV6-5, the J gene TRBJ2-5, with a possible D match to TRBD1 (5 bases). Germline CDR1 MNHEY, CDR2 SVGAGI. The CDR3 length is 13 residues. Trimming left V 7 bases short and J 1 base short, with 10 bases between. Here the CDR3 DNA reads TGTGCCAGCATGGCAGGGTTCCAAGAGACCCAGTACTTC. The encoded protein is CASMAGFQETQYF.

V is TRBV5-1 and J is TRBJ2-2; 7 bases align to TRBD2. V was clipped by 3 bases and J by 0 bases; unmatched bases: 2. The V gene's germline CDR1 is SGHRS and CDR2 YFSETQ. The CDR3 length is 15 residues. CDR3 nucleotide sequence: TGCGCCAGCAGCTGGACTAGTGCGAACACCGGGGAGCTGTTTTTT. Protein sequence: CASSWTSANTGELFF.

This clone was counted a single time. The chain recombines TRBV7-2 with TRBJ2-2; perhaps TRBD1 as D (6 bases). V gave up 4 bases and J gave up 4 bases, with 10 bases separating them. The germline V gene encodes CDR1 SGHTA and CDR2 FQGNSA. This CDR3 comprises 14 residues. DNA of the CDR3: TGTGCCAGCAGCTCGGGACAAATCACCGGGGAGCTGTTTTTT. Encoded protein: CASSSGQITGELFF. The variable domain in full, with the rest retrieved from reference TRBV7-2 and TRBJ2-2, is GAGVSQSPSNKVTEKGKDVELRCDPISGHTALYWYRQSLGQGLEFLIYFQGNSAPDKSGLPSDRFSAERTGGSVSTLTIQRTQQEDSAVYLCASSSGQITGELFFGEGSRLTVL.